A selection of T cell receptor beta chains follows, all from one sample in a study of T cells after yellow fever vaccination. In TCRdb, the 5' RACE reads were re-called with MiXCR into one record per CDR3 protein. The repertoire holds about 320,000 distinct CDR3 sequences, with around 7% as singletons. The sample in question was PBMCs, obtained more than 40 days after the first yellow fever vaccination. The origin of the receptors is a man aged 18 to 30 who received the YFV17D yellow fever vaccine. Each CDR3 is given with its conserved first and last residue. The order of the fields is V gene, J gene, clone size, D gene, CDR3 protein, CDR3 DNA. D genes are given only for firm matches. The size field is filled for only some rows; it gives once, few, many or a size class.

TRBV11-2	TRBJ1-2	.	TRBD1	CASSARQGAEGYTF	TGTGCCAGCAGCGCACGACAGGGGGCTGAGGGCTACACCTTC
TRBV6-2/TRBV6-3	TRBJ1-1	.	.	CASSYSQLNTEAFF	TGTGCCAGCAGTTACTCCCAGTTGAACACTGAAGCTTTCTTT
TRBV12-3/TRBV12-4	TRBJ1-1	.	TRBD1	CASSLGQGAAFF	TGTGCCAGCAGCCTTGGACAGGGGGCAGCTTTCTTT
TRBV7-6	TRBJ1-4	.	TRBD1	CASSLLTGANEKLFF	TGTGCCAGCAGCTTGTTAACAGGGGCCAATGAAAAACTGTTTTTT
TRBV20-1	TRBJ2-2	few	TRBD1	CSARTGNTGELFF	TGCAGTGCCAGGACAGGGAACACCGGGGAGCTGTTTTTT
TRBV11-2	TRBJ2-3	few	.	CASSPPGHPKPSTDTQYF	TGTGCCAGCAGCCCACCGGGACACCCAAAACCTAGCACAGATACGCAGTATTTT
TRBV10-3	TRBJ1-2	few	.	CAISNLDKSRIYGYTF	TGTGCCATCAGTAACCTAGACAAGTCTAGGATCTATGGCTACACCTTC
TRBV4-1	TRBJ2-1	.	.	CASSQEVWGLSSYNEQFF	TGCGCCAGCAGCCAAGAGGTCTGGGGGTTGAGCTCCTACAATGAGCAGTTCTTC
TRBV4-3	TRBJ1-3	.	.	CASSQDRAASGNTIYF	TGCGCCAGCAGCCAAGATCGGGCAGCCTCTGGAAACACCATATATTTT
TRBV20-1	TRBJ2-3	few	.	CSARRSGVDTQYF	TGCAGTGCTAGAAGGTCTGGGGTGGATACGCAGTATTTT
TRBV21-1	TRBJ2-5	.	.	CADKPQETQYF	TGTGCCGACAAACCCCAAGAGACCCAGTACTTC
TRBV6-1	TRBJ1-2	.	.	CASGREVGYGYTF	TGTGCCAGCGGCCGGGAGGTGGGCTATGGCTACACCTTC
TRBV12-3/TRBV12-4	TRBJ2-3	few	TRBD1	CASSFRQGAVDTQYF	TGTGCCAGCAGTTTCCGGCAGGGGGCGGTGGATACGCAGTATTTT
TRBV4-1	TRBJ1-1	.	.	CASRSGGGRRNTEAFF	TGCGCCAGCAGGAGCGGGGGGGGGAGGAGGAACACTGAAGCTTTCTTT
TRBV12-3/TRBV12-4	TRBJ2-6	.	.	CASSFARSPGANVLTF	TGTGCCAGCAGTTTTGCTCGATCCCCCGGGGCCAACGTCCTGACTTTC
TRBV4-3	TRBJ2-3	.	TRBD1	CASSQLDRGLGDTQYF	TGCGCCAGCAGCCAACTGGACAGGGGTTTAGGAGATACGCAGTATTTT